The clone carrying this T cell receptor (beta chain) was counted between two and nine times. Its antigen remains unidentified. This entry belongs to a study of T cells in Graves' hyperthyroidism and ophthalmopathy. This CDR3 has 17 amino acids. The J segment lost 5 bases and the V segment lost 0 bases, leaving 13 bases of the junction unmatched. Germline CDR1 DFQATT, CDR2 SNEGSKA (reference sequence). General study findings and limits: Blood also carried most thyroid clonotypes expanded above 0.001.

Authors of the study amplified TCR beta CDR3 regions from RNA transcripts. The study used the HTBI primer set for a first-round RT-PCR of the TCR CDR3. TCRdb reprocessed the multiplex PCR reads with MiXCR, giving one entry per CDR3 protein. The table includes hundreds of thousands of distinct CDR3 sequences, under 20% detected once. The PBMCs studied were ones that came from 10 ml fresh peripheral blood. The V gene is TRBV20-1, the J gene TRBJ2-3; the match to TRBD1 covers 8 bases. The clonotype originates from a woman aged 25 to 39 with Graves' hyperthyroidism. Sequencing was performed on blood. The CDR3: CSARDRMGSGGGDTQYF. The CDR3 bases are TGCAGTGCTAGAGATCGGATGGGGTCAGGGGGCGGAGATACGCAGTATTTT.